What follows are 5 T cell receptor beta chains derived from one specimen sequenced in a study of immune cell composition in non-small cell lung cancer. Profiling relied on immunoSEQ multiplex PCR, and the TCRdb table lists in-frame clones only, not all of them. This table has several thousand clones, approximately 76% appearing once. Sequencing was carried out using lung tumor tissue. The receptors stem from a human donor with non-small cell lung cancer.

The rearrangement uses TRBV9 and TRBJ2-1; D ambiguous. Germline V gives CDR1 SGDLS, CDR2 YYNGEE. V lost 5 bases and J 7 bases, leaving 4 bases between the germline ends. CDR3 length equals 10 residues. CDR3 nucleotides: TGTGCCAGCAGGAATAATGAGCAGTTCTTC. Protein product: CASRNNEQFF.

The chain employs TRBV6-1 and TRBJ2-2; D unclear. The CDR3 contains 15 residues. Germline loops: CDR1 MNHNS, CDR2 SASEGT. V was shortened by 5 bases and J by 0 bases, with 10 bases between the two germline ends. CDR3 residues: CASSLTVANTGELFF. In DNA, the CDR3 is TGTGCCAGCAGTTTGACCGTGGCGAACACCGGGGAGCTGTTTTTT.

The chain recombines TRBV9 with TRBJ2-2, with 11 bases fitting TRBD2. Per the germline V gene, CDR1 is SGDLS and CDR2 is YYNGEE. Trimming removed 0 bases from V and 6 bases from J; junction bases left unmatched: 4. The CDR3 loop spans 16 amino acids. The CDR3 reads CASSVAVLAGAGELFF. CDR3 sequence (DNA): TGTGCCAGCAGCGTAGCTGTACTAGCGGGGGCCGGGGAGCTGTTTTTT.

This chain's CDR3 is CASSLVAGGKIFLGEAFF. CDR3 DNA sequence: TGTGCCAGCAGTTTAGTCGCGGGAGGGAAAATCTTTTTAGGTGAAGCTTTCTTT. V gene TRBV28 combines with J gene TRBJ1-1; D unclear. This CDR3 is 18 amino acids long. CDR1 and CDR2 (germline): MDHEN, SYDVKM. The V end was cut by 2 bases, the J end by 7 bases, with 26 bases between.

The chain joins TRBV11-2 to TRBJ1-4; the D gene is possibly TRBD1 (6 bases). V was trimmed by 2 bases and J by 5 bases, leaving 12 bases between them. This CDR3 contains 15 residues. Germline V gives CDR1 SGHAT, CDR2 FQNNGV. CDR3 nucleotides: TGTGCCAGCAGCTTACAAACAGGGCGAAATGAAAAACTGTTTTTT. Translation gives CASSLQTGRNEKLFF.